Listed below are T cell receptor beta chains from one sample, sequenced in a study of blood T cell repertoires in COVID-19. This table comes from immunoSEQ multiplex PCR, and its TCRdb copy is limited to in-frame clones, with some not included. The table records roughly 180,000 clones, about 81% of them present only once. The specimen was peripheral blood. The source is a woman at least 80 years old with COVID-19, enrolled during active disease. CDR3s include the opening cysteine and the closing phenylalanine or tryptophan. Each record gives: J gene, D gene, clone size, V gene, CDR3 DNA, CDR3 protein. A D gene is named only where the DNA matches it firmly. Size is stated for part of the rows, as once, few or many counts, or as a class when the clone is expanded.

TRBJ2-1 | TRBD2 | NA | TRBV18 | TGTGCCAGCTCACCTTTAGCGGGAGGGCCGGGCTCCTACAATGAGCAGTTCTTC | CASSPLAGGPGSYNEQFF
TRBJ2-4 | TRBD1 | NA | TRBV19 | TGTGCCAGTAGTTGGGGACAGGGGTTAAACATTCAGTACTTC | CASSWGQGLNIQYF
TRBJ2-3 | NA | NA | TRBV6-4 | TGTGCCAGCAGGGGCGGGGCGGTTAGCACAGATACGCAGTATTTT | CASRGGAVSTDTQYF
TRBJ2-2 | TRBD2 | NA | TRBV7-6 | TGTGCCAGCAGCCCGTTAGCGGGAGATTTCGAGGAGCTGTTTTTT | CASSPLAGDFEELFF
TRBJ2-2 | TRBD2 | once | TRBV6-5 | TGTGCCAGCAGCCGCGGGGGGCCCGTCGGGGAGCTGTTTTTT | CASSRGGPVGELFF
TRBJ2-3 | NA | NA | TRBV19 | TGTGCCAGTAGTGGCTCCGCTAGCACAGATACGCAGTATTTT | CASSGSASTDTQYF
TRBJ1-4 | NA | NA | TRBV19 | TGTGCCAGTAGTATAGCCCCAGGGGCTGCAACTAATGAAAAACTGTTTTTT | CASSIAPGAATNEKLFF
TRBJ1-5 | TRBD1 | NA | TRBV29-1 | TGCAGCGACCATACAGGGGTGCCCCAGCATTTT | CSDHTGVPQHF
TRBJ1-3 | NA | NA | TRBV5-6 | TGTGCCAGCAGCTTGGTGGCAGGCTCTGGAAACACCATATATTTT | CASSLVAGSGNTIYF
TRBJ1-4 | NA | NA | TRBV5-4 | TGTGCCAGCAGCTTCGCCTCAGGGGCTCTTAATGAAAAACTGTTTTTT | CASSFASGALNEKLFF
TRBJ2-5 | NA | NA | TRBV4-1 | TGCGCCAGCAGCCAAGGATTATCGCCCACAGGGAGACAAGAGACCCAGTACTTC | CASSQGLSPTGRQETQYF
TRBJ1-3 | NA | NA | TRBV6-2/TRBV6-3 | TGTGCCAGCAGTTCTGCAGCGTACTCTGGAAACACCATATATTTT | CASSSAAYSGNTIYF
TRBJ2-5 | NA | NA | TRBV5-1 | TGCGCCAGCAGCTTATCTCAGGGGAAACGGGAGACCCAGTACTTC | CASSLSQGKRETQYF
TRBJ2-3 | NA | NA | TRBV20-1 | TGCAGTGCTAGTAGGAGCGCCCGTAGCACAGATACGCAGTATTTT | CSASRSARSTDTQYF
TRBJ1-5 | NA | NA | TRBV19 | TGTGCCAGTAGTACGAACGGACTGAACCTATTTTATAGCAATCAGCCCCAGCATTTT | CASSTNGLNLFYSNQPQHF
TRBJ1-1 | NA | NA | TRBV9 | TGTGCCAGCAGCGTAGATGGTACAGGTAACACTGAAGCTTTCTTT | CASSVDGTGNTEAFF
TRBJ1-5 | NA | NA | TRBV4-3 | TGCGCCAGCAGCCAAGGGCTGGGCGAAACAAATCAGCCCCAGCATTTT | CASSQGLGETNQPQHF
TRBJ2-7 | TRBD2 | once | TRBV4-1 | TGCGCCAGCAGCCCGCACGGACTAGCGGGAACCGGAGCGGCCTACGAGCAGTACTTC | CASSPHGLAGTGAAYEQYF
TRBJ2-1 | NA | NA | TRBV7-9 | TGTGCCAGCAGCTCCCCGGCAGGATACTACAATGAGCAGTTCTTC | CASSSPAGYYNEQFF
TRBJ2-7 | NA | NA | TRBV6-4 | TGTGCCAGCAGTGGGGGAGACTCCTACGAGCAGTACTTC | CASSGGDSYEQYF
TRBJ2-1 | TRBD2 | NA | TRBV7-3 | TGTGCCAGCAGCTCAGCGGGGGGGCTTGATGAGCAGTTCTTC | CASSSAGGLDEQFF
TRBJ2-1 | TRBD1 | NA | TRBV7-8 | TGTGCCAGCAGCTTGCTGGAGGTGTCCGACAGGGCCTACAATGAGCAGTTCTTC | CASSLLEVSDRAYNEQFF
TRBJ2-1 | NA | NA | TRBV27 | TGTGCCAGCAGACCCTCCGGGACATACTCCTACAATGAGCAGTTCTTC | CASRPSGTYSYNEQFF
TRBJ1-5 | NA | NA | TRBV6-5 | TGTGCCAGCAACTGGGGCCTGGTTGCAAATCAGCCCCAGCATTTT | CASNWGLVANQPQHF
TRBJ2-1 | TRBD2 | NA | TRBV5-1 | TGCGCCAGCAGCTTTGCTAGCGGGAGTGTTGAGCAGTTCTTC | CASSFASGSVEQFF
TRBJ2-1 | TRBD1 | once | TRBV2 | TGTGCCAGCAGTGAACAGGGGGCCTCGTACAATGAGCAGTTCTTC | CASSEQGASYNEQFF
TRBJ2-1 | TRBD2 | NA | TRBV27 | TGTGCCAGCAGTTCCCCCCTAGCGGGGGGTTTCAATGAGCAGTTCTTC | CASSSPLAGGFNEQFF
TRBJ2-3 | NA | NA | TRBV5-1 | TGCGCCAGCAGCTTTATAAGCACAGATACGCAGTATTTT | CASSFISTDTQYF